The 9 T cell receptor beta chains presented below share a single source sample, sequenced in a study of blood T cell repertoires in COVID-19. TCRdb's table, derived via immunoSEQ multiplex PCR, lists solely in-frame clones and lacks some. The sample holds around 220,000 clones, about 88% seen once. The sequenced sample was peripheral blood. Receptor source: a woman between 40 and 50 years old who had recovered from COVID-19.

V gene TRBV2 combines with J gene TRBJ2-5; D perhaps matches TRBD2 (6 bases). CDR1 is SNHLY and CDR2 is FYNNEI in the germline V gene. The CDR3 consists of 12 residues. Between the trimmed V and J ends, which lost 4 bases and 5 bases, there was a span of 8 bases. CDR3 sequence: CASSGRAETQYF. The CDR3, as DNA: TGTGCCAGCAGTGGGAGGGCTGAGACCCAGTACTTC. The variable domain in full, completed from reference TRBV2 and TRBJ2-5, reads EPEVTQTPSHQVTQMGQEVILRCVPISNHLYFYWYRQILGQKVEFLVSFYNNEISEKSEIFDDQFSVERPDGSNFTLKIRSTKLEDSAMYFCASSGRAETQYFGPGTRLLVL.

This rearrangement joins TRBV27 to TRBJ2-1; 12 nucleotides match TRBD2. J gave up 7 bases and V 3 bases, and 7 bases lay outside the gene matches. This CDR3 contains 16 residues. Germline CDR1 and CDR2: MNHEY and SMNVEV (reference sequence). The CDR3 reads CASSFLSSGRENEQFF. The CDR3 nucleotides read TGTGCCAGCAGTTTCCTCTCTAGCGGGAGGGAAAATGAGCAGTTCTTC.

The chain combines TRBV10-3 with TRBJ2-1; the match to TRBD2 covers 12 bases. V lost 4 bases, J lost 4 bases, and 2 bases stayed unmatched. This CDR3 is 15 amino acids long. Germline V gene data show CDR1 as ENHRY and CDR2 as SYGVKD. The CDR3 nucleotides are TGTGCCATCAGTGGGACTAGCGGGGCGTACAATGAGCAGTTCTTC. Its translation is CAISGTSGAYNEQFF.

V usage is TRBV15 and J usage is TRBJ2-7; 8 nucleotides align to TRBD1. The germline CDR1 and CDR2 sequences are LNHNV and YYDKDF (reference sequence). The CDR3 extends over 14 amino acids. Trimming took 8 bases from V and 7 from J; bases not matched to a gene: 13. This chain's CDR3 is CATGTGPSVLEQYF. The CDR3 nucleotides are TGTGCCACCGGGACAGGACCCTCCGTTTTGGAGCAGTACTTC.

This clone has a single count. The CDR3 is CASSRGTGGYTF. CDR3 nucleotides: TGTGCCAGTAGTCGGGGGACAGGTGGCTACACCTTC. This sequence joins TRBV19 and TRBJ1-2, with TRBD1 identical over 8 bases. The CDR3 totals 12 residues. Looked up from germline, CDR1 is LNHDA and CDR2 is SQIVND (reference sequence). The J segment lost 7 bases and the V segment lost 5 bases, leaving 3 bases of the junction unmatched.

The chain employs TRBV27 and TRBJ2-4; D gene ambiguous. Germline V gene sequence: CDR1 MNHEY, CDR2 SMNVEV (reference sequence). V lost 1 base to trimming and J lost 3 bases, with 7 bases between them. This CDR3 is built from 14 residues. CDR3 bases: TGTGCCAGCAGTTTATTGGCCAGCAAAAACATTCAGTACTTC. This sequence encodes CASSLLASKNIQYF.

The V call is TRBV4-3, the J call TRBJ2-1; 8 nucleotides agree with TRBD1. This CDR3 spans 15 amino acids. Per the germline V gene, CDR1 is LGHNA and CDR2 is YSLEER. The V segment lost 4 bases and the J segment 8 bases; nucleotides outside the gene matches: 10. CDR3 in amino acids: CASSPRQGAAHEQFF. In DNA, the CDR3 is TGCGCCAGCAGCCCCCGGCAGGGGGCGGCCCATGAGCAGTTCTTC.

The gene calls are TRBV3-1 (or the pseudogene TRBV3-2) and TRBJ1-3; D not resolved. Germline V CDR1 and CDR2: LGHDT, YNNKEL (reference sequence). The CDR3 runs to 13 residues. Between the trimmed V and J ends, which lost 11 bases and 0 bases, there was a span of 11 bases. The CDR3 DNA sequence: TGTGCCTATCTAACCCGCTCTGGAAACACCATATATTTT. This gives the protein CAYLTRSGNTIYF.

The rearrangement joins TRBV30 to TRBJ1-2, with D maybe TRBD1 (5 bases). V was cut by 8 bases and J by 2 bases, with 15 bases left in between. The germline gives CDR1 GTSNPN, CDR2 SVGIG (reference sequence). The CDR3 has 13 residues. CDR3 amino acids: CARMGGPNYGYTF. Here the CDR3 DNA reads TGTGCCCGGATGGGGGGACCCAACTATGGCTACACCTTC.